The TCR beta chain under discussion was sequenced for a study of T cell clonality in common variable immunodeficiency. This clone was recorded many times. The read ends 3 residues before the CDR3 terminus; that terminus is restored from the germline J gene. V gave up 0 bases and J gave up 9 bases, with 19 bases separating them. Germline V gives CDR1 SGHNT, CDR2 YYREEE (reference sequence). This CDR3 contains 16 residues. Libraries were prepared by immunoSEQ multiplex PCR; TCRdb keeps only in-frame clonotypes and omits some of them. Singletons are absent from the sample, which has 35,000 or so clones. The sequence was collected from a person aged 18 to 75 in good health. Material for sequencing was peripheral blood mononuclear cells. V usage is TRBV5-4 and J usage is TRBJ2-1; perhaps TRBD2 as D (6 bases). CDR3 DNA (partial): TGTGCCAGCAGCTTGGCCGGGGCGGGGCGGGCGGGTGAG. Translation gives CASSLAGAGRAGE. The whole CDR3 reads CASSLAGAGRAGEQFF.